The T cell receptor (beta chain) described here comes from a study of beta chain features in type 1 diabetes (dated by TCRdb to 2016 to 2019). About the study as a whole: No differences in mean age, gender distribution, total cell number or subset yield were found between patients and healthy donors. Across all samples, 107,917,701 sorted cells were examined, and cell number per subset correlated strongly with RNA yield. The study compared the TCRB repertoires of sorted circulating CD4+ T cell subsets in recently diagnosed type 1 diabetes patients with those in matched healthy donors. Regulatory and stem cell-like memory subsets were isolated from only 8 patients and about eight healthy donors, whereas naive and central memory subsets came from all 30 or so donors. The study at large found these results: Because cDNA was sequenced instead of genomic DNA, highly expressing activated cells could be over-represented, though the groups showed no difference in activation or CD3 levels. Patients with type 1 diabetes made fewer insertions and deleted more nucleotides at VDJ recombination sites, implying thymic rearrangement abnormalities. HLA sub-analyses involved small numbers of individuals, so any influence of HLA type on TCRB rearrangement remained unresolved. PCR may preferentially amplify shorter templates, but because patient and control samples were amplified and corrected together, any resulting skew would affect both groups equally. The naive, central memory and regulatory TCRB repertoires appeared to resemble one another more closely among patients than among healthy donors. A moderate but significant shortening of TCRB CDR3 length was observed in type 1 diabetes patients in all four CD4+ subsets.

From each donor, a single peripheral blood sample of about 110 mL on average was drawn into heparinised tubes. Naive, central memory, regulatory and stem cell-like memory CD4+ T cells were sorted on a BD FACSAria II using a panel including CD45RO, CCR7, CD25, CD127, CD95 and CD27. Every sorted population had a purity above 95%. PBMCs were separated immediately by Lymphoprep density gradient centrifugation and were stained directly, without being cultured. Samples were stained and sorted in pairs, with one healthy donor and one patient per experiment, so that batch effects were minimized. Regarding this clone: Its target antigen remains unknown. Per-base quality was not reported, and no clone a single base away is much larger than it.

The entire isolated RNA was reverse transcribed using the High Capacity cDNA Reverse Transcription Kit, and thus expressed TCRB transcripts were sequenced. Deep immunoSEQ sequencing was applied to naive, central memory and regulatory T cell samples, giving an average of about 3.7 million total reads per sample. Sorted cells were lysed in RLT buffer and RNA was extracted with DNase-treated RNeasy Micro or Mini kits, depending on cell number. To prevent cross-contamination, every cell subset was processed on its own, while patient and healthy donor samples were processed together. Using the immunoSEQ multiplex PCR, TCRB sequences were amplified from cDNA into 87-bp fragments spanning the CDR3 region. Sequencing of the amplicons was done on the Illumina HiSeq platform. Per the source publication's procedure: PCR bias was corrected computationally using synthetic template baselines, and reads within Hamming distance 2 were collapsed, with unmergeable singletons discarded. By aligning reads against IMGT, V, D and J genes, CDR3 length, and insertions or deletions at six rearrangement sites were assigned. Within each subset, clonotype counts were normalized to the number of sorted cells before true diversity and Gini coefficients were calculated with the tcR R package. The overlap coefficient, calculated on TCRB nucleotide sequences, was used to measure repertoire sharing. Out-of-frame TCRB sequences from naive cells were analyzed as a proxy for the pre-selection repertoire. The table comes from immuneACCESS by way of TCRdb, which keeps in-frame sequences with V and J called. Part of the clones is missing from these tables; in studies checked, under half for an unresolved V gene and the rest for unknown reasons. That table gives V, J and clone size, and the DNA gave D and trimming. The sample table records about 400,000 clones; roughly 12% of these occur just once. The ten largest make up around 0.0099% of the sample.

V is cut back by 0 bases and J by 4 bases, with 8 bases in the junction unmatched. The CDR3, cysteine through phenylalanine, is 17 amino acids long. Only the CDR3 DNA is retained, 51 bases long and in frame from the first base. The germline V gene gives CDR1 as SGDLS and CDR2 as YYNGEE. The receptor's source is a woman between 18 and 29 years old with type 1 diabetes. This chain joins TRBV9 to TRBJ2-5, and 11 junction bases match TRBD1. Sequences were obtained from naive CD4+ T cells from blood. The sample's cell subset or site, from its label and the paper: true naive CD4+ T cells. CDR3 region: CASSVGPGQGAGETQYF. The bases read TGTGCCAGCAGCGTAGGCCCTGGACAGGGGGCAGGAGAGACCCAGTACTTC.